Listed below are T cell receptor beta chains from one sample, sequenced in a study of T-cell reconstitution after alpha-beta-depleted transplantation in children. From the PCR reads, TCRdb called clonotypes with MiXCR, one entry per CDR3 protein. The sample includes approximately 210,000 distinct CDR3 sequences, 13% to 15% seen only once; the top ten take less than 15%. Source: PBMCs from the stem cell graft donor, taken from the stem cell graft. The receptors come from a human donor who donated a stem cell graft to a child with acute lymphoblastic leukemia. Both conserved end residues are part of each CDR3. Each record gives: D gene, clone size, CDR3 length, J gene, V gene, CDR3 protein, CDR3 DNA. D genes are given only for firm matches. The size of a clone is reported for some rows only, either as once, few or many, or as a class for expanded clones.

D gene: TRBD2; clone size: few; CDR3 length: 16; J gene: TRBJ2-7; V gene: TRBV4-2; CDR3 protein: CASSQDLTSQSYEQYF; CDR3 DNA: TGTGCCAGCAGCCAAGATTTGACTAGCCAATCCTACGAGCAGTACTTC
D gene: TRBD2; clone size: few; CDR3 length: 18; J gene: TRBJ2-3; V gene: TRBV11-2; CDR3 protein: CASSLGETTSGRGFTQYF; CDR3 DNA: TGTGCCAGCAGCTTAGGGGAAACGACTAGCGGGAGAGGATTTACGCAGTATTTT
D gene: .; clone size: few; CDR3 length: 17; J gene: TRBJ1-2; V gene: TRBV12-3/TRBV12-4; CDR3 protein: CASSLGRRRGTNYGYTF; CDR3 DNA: TGTGCCAGCAGTTTAGGAAGGCGTCGGGGAACTAACTATGGCTACACCTTC
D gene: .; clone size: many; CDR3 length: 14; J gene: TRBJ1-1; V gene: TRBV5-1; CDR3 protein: CASSLGGTGAEAFF; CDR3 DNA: TGCGCCAGCAGCTTGGGGGGAACGGGAGCTGAAGCTTTCTTT
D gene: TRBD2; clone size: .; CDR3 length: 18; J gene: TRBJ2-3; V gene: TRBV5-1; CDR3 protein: CASSPTGGLASRTDTQYF; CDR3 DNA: TGCGCCAGCAGCCCAACGGGCGGACTAGCGTCTCGTACAGATACGCAGTATTTT
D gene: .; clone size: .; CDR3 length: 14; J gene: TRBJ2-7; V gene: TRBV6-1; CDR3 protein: CASKHGGHDYEQYF; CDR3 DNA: TGTGCCAGCAAACACGGGGGCCATGACTACGAGCAGTACTTC
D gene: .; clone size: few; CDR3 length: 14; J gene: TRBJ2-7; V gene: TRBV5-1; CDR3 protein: CASSLSGQGYEQYF; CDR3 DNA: TGCGCCAGCAGCTTGTCGGGGCAGGGGTACGAGCAGTACTTC
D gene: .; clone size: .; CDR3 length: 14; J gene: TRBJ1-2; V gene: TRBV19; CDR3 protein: CASTSPQGGYGYTF; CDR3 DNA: TGTGCCAGTACCAGCCCACAGGGCGGCTATGGCTACACCTTC
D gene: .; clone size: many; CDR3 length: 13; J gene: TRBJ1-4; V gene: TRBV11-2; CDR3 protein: CASSSHFDGSLFF; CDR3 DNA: TGTGCCAGCAGCTCACATTTCGACGGTTCGCTGTTTTTT
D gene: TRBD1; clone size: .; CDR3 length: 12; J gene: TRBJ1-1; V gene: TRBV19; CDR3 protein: CASGDRWAEAFF; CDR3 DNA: TGTGCCAGTGGGGACAGGTGGGCCGAAGCTTTCTTT
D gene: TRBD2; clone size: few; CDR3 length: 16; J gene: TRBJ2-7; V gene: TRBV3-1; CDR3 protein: CASSPRGGGRVYEQYF; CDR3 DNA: TGTGCCAGCAGCCCTAGGGGGGGCGGGAGGGTCTACGAGCAGTACTTC
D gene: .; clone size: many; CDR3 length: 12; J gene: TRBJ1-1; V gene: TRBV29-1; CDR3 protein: CSVITGPPRAFF; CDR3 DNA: TGCAGCGTGATTACAGGGCCCCCGCGGGCTTTCTTT
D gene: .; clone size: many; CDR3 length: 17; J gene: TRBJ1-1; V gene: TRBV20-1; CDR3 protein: CSASLLVFGRGRPEAFF; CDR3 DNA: TGCAGTGCTAGTCTTCTAGTTTTTGGACGAGGTCGGCCTGAAGCTTTCTTT
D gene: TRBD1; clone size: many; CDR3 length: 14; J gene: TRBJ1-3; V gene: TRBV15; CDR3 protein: CATSVRQGEHTIYF; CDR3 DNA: TGTGCCACCAGCGTACGACAGGGTGAACACACCATATATTTT
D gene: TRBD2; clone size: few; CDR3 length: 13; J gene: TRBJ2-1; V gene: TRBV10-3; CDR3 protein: CAIRGGAYNEQFF; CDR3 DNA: TGTGCCATCCGGGGGGGGGCCTACAATGAGCAGTTCTTC
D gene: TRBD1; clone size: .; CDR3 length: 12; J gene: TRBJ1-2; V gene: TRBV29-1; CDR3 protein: CSVSTGRNGYTF; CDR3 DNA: TGCAGCGTTTCGACAGGGAGGAATGGCTACACCTTC
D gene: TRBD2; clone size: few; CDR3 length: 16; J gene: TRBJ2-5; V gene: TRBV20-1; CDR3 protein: CSAPTGTSGLQETQYF; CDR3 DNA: TGCAGTGCTCCAACCGGGACTAGCGGACTCCAAGAGACCCAGTACTTC
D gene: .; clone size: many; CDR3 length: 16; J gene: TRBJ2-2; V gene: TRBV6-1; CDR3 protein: CAIASGGNQAPGELFF; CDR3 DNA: TGTGCCATCGCCTCGGGTGGTAATCAGGCCCCCGGGGAGCTGTTTTTT
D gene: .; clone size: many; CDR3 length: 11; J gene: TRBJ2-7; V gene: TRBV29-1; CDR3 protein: CSVAYKNEQYF; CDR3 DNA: TGCAGCGTCGCCTATAAGAACGAGCAGTACTTC
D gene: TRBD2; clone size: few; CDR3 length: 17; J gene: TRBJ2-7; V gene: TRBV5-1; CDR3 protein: CASSRLAGGHDHYEQYF; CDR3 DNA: TGCGCCAGCAGTAGACTAGCGGGAGGCCACGACCACTACGAGCAGTACTTC
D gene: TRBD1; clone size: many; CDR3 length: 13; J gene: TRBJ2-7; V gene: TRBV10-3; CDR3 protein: CAISELTGGEQYF; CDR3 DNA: TGTGCCATCAGTGAGCTGACAGGGGGCGAGCAGTACTTC
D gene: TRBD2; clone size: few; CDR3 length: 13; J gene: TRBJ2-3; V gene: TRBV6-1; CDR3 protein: CASIPIAGDTQYF; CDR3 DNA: TGTGCCAGCATCCCAATAGCGGGAGATACGCAGTATTTT